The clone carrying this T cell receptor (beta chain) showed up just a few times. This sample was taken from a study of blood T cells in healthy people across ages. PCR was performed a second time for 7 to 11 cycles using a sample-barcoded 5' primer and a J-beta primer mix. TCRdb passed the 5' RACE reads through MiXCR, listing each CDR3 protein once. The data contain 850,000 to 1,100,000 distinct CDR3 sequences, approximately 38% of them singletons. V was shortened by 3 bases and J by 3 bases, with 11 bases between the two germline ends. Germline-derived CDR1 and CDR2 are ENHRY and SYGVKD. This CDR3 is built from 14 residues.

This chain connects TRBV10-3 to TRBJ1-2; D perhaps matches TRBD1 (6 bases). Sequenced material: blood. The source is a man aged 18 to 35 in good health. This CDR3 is CAISEQAGDYGYTF. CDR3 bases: TGTGCCATCAGTGAACAGGCAGGGGACTATGGCTACACCTTC.